A single sample gave rise to the 5 T cell receptor beta chains below, sequenced in a study of human T cells and chemical hapten exposure. Indicated time point: patch test 3, about 24 weeks after DPC sensitization. Sample treatment: therapeutic diphenylcyclopropenone sensitization with weekly scalp DPC. TCRdb re-analysed the RACE reads in MiXCR, keeping a single row per CDR3 protein. The table records about 190,000 distinct CDR3 sequences, roughly a quarter of them present only once. Sample: whole blood, taken in connection with sensitization to the hapten diphenylcyclopropenone (DPC). These receptors all come from a woman aged 40 to 55 with alopecia areata. Some clones in this sample may be carry-over from other donors' samples.

This clonotype was counted a few times. The chain employs TRBV6-5 and TRBJ1-1, with D possibly being TRBD1 (6 bases). CDR1 MNHEY and CDR2 SVGAGI come from the germline V gene. Deletions cut 6 bases from V and 0 bases from J, with 8 bases between. This CDR3 is 13 amino acids long. The CDR3 protein is CASRHRVNTEAFF. The CDR3 coding sequence is TGTGCCAGCAGGCACAGGGTGAACACTGAAGCTTTCTTT.

The V call is TRBV29-1, the J call TRBJ1-3, with 7 positions matching TRBD1. From germline, CDR1 is SQVTM and CDR2 ANQGSEA. Trimming took 5 bases from V and 0 from J; bases not matched to a gene: 4. There are 14 residues in the CDR3. CDR3: CSVRTGHSGNTIYF. CDR3 DNA: TGCAGCGTTCGGACAGGCCACTCTGGAAACACCATATATTTT.

J is TRBJ2-1 and V is TRBV7-9; D may be TRBD1 or TRBD2 (5 bases each). The CDR3 spans 13 residues. Germline V gene data show CDR1 as SEHNR and CDR2 as FQNEAQ (reference sequence). The V end was cut by 1 base, the J end by 5 bases, with 6 bases between. CDR3 in amino acids: CASSLVGDNEQFF. The CDR3, as DNA: TGTGCCAGCAGCTTAGTGGGGGACAATGAGCAGTTCTTC.

This clonotype was counted many times. The chain joins TRBV20-1 to TRBJ1-1; TRBD1 might be the D (5 bases). Per germline, CDR1 DFQATT and CDR2 SNEGSKA (reference sequence). The CDR3 is made up of 11 amino acids. CDR3 protein: CSARENTEAFF. CDR3 in DNA: TGCAGCGCCAGGGAGAACACTGAAGCTTTCTTT.

The V and J genes are TRBV20-1 and TRBJ2-4; TRBD2 matches at 10 bases. V shed 0 bases, J shed 8 bases, and the junction held 7 bases outside the gene matches. Looked up from germline, CDR1 is DFQATT and CDR2 is SNEGSKA (reference sequence). The CDR3 spans 15 residues. CDR3 sequence reads: CSARDQGLAGDIQYF. The CDR3, as DNA: TGCAGTGCTAGAGATCAGGGGCTAGCGGGAGACATTCAGTACTTC.